This entry concerns a single TCR beta chain. Using immunoSEQ multiplex PCR, the repertoire was profiled, and TCRdb retains in-frame clones only, with some absent. This table holds 150,000 to 200,000 clones, roughly 92% found once. Germline V CDR1 and CDR2: LGHDT, YNNKEL (reference sequence). The CDR3 consists of 16 residues. The germline V and J ends were trimmed by 1 base and 7 bases, with 18 bases remaining between them. This record comes from a study of T cell responses to AZD1222 COVID-19 vaccine. This receptor was identified in an adult in good health. The sequences come from peripheral blood, collected on day 0 of AZD1222 vaccination. V usage is TRBV3-1 (or the pseudogene TRBV3-2) and J usage is TRBJ2-3; maybe TRBD2 (5 bases). CDR3 coding DNA: TGTGCCAGCAGCCAAGCCGGAGGTGCGACGGAGAATACGCAGTATTTT. Its translation is CASSQAGGATENTQYF.